The rows below give T cell receptor beta chains drawn from one sample of a study of T cell changes during pregnancy in multiple sclerosis. Method: immunoSEQ multiplex PCR; TCRdb's copy keeps in-frame clones and lacks some. The data show nearly 40,000 clones, 90% to 95% seen once. The source was CD4+ T cells from peripheral blood mononuclear cells, collected in the third trimester of pregnancy. The receptors were gathered from a female donor with multiple sclerosis, enrolled in a pregnancy study. Each CDR3 is given with its conserved first and last residue. The D gene is left open where the match is weak. Size is stated for part of the rows, as once, few or many counts, or as a class when the clone is expanded.

D gene	V gene	clone size	J gene	CDR3 protein	CDR3 DNA
TRBD2	TRBV5-1	-	TRBJ2-7	CASSGTSGRLTTYEQYF	TGCGCCAGCAGCGGGACTAGCGGGAGGCTGACGACCTACGAGCAGTACTTC
TRBD2	TRBV10-3	-	TRBJ2-1	CAITPGVAGEKQFF	TGTGCCATCACCCCCGGAGTAGCGGGAGAAAAGCAGTTCTTC
TRBD1	TRBV5-4	-	TRBJ1-3	CASSKQGPGNTIYF	TGTGCCAGCAGCAAACAGGGGCCTGGAAACACCATATATTTT
TRBD1	TRBV6-4	-	TRBJ1-3	CASSPGGLAGNTIYF	TGTGCCAGCAGCCCAGGGGGACTCGCTGGAAACACCATATATTTT
-	TRBV18	-	TRBJ1-2	CASSREGPSGYGYTF	TGTGCCAGCTCACGAGAGGGTCCGTCGGGCTATGGCTACACCTTC
TRBD2	TRBV9	-	TRBJ2-5	CASSAPSGRAGETQYF	TGTGCCAGCAGCGCCCCTAGCGGGAGGGCCGGAGAGACCCAGTACTTC
-	TRBV30	-	TRBJ1-2	CAWSESGEVYTF	TGTGCCTGGAGTGAGTCAGGGGAAGTCTACACCTTC
-	TRBV18	-	TRBJ2-5	CASSPRGSGETQYF	TGTGCCAGCTCACCAAGGGGGTCGGGGGAGACCCAGTACTTC
-	TRBV7-9	-	TRBJ1-4	CASSLALNVRRLEEKLFF	TGTGCCAGCAGCTTAGCGCTAAATGTGAGGCGCCTCGAGGAAAAACTGTTTTTT
TRBD2	TRBV11-2	-	TRBJ2-5	CASRWGTRGQETQYF	TGTGCCAGCAGATGGGGGACTAGGGGCCAAGAGACCCAGTACTTC
TRBD2	TRBV30	-	TRBJ2-1	CAWSVRAGRAGGHNEQFF	TGTGCCTGGAGTGTACGGGCGGGTAGAGCGGGAGGACACAATGAGCAGTTCTTC
TRBD2	TRBV5-3	-	TRBJ2-3	CARSYGTSGRAFTDTQYF	TGTGCCAGAAGCTACGGGACTAGCGGGAGGGCCTTCACAGATACGCAGTATTTT
TRBD2	TRBV9	-	TRBJ2-1	CASSERLPSGRMGNEQFF	TGTGCCAGCAGCGAGAGATTACCAAGCGGGAGGATGGGTAATGAGCAGTTCTTC
TRBD1	TRBV19	few	TRBJ1-1	CASSARTGGWTEAFF	TGTGCCAGTAGTGCACGGACAGGGGGCTGGACTGAAGCTTTCTTT
-	TRBV19	-	TRBJ2-3	CASKPSGSTDTQYF	TGTGCCAGTAAACCCAGCGGGAGCACAGATACGCAGTATTTT
-	TRBV5-4	-	TRBJ2-5	CASSLGPAAEETQYF	TGTGCCAGCAGCTTGGGTCCAGCGGCTGAAGAGACCCAGTACTTC
TRBD2	TRBV5-6	-	TRBJ2-7	CASSPGLAGGRGVEQYF	TGTGCCAGCAGCCCCGGACTAGCGGGAGGGAGGGGGGTCGAGCAGTACTTC
-	TRBV5-1	-	TRBJ1-1	CASSFGGERDTEAFF	TGCGCCAGCAGCTTTGGTGGGGAGAGGGACACTGAAGCTTTCTTT
-	TRBV27	-	TRBJ1-5	CASKANRENNQPQHF	TGTGCCAGCAAAGCTAACAGGGAAAACAATCAGCCCCAGCATTTT
-	TRBV15	-	TRBJ1-3	CATSRDRRGGGNTIYF	TGTGCCACCAGCAGAGATCGCCGGGGGGGAGGAAACACCATATATTTT